This is a list of T cell receptor beta chains from one sample in a study of post-analysis software for immune sequencing data. TCRdb fed the PCR reads into MiXCR, producing one record per CDR3 protein. The sample carries roughly 600,000 distinct CDR3 sequences, roughly two fifths recorded once. The source material was blood. These receptors were obtained from a girl between 5 and 17 years old with multiple sclerosis. Both conserved end residues are part of each CDR3. Each record gives: D gene, clone size, J gene, V gene, CDR3 DNA, CDR3 protein. The D gene is left open where the match is weak. Expanded clones are given a class, and other clones once, few, many or no size at all.

d_call: -; clone_size: -; j_call: TRBJ2-5; v_call: TRBV7-9; cdr3_nt: TGTGCCAGCAGTCGGACATGGGGAGAGACCCAGTACTTC; cdr3_aa: CASSRTWGETQYF
d_call: -; clone_size: -; j_call: TRBJ2-7; v_call: TRBV6-5; cdr3_nt: TGTGCCAGCAGTCGGACAGCTACGGCCTACGAGCAGTACTTC; cdr3_aa: CASSRTATAYEQYF
d_call: TRBD1; clone_size: -; j_call: TRBJ1-2; v_call: TRBV10-1; cdr3_nt: TGCGCCAGCAGTGACGGGACAGCACCTAACTATGGCTACACCTTC; cdr3_aa: CASSDGTAPNYGYTF
d_call: TRBD2; clone_size: -; j_call: TRBJ2-7; v_call: TRBV5-4; cdr3_nt: TGTGCCAGCAGCGAACCGACTAGCGGGTACAATGAGCAGTACTTC; cdr3_aa: CASSEPTSGYNEQYF
d_call: -; clone_size: -; j_call: TRBJ2-5; v_call: TRBV20-1; cdr3_nt: TGCAGTGCTAGAGATCCTGACAGGCCCGGTCCAGAGACCCAGTACTTC; cdr3_aa: CSARDPDRPGPETQYF
d_call: TRBD1; clone_size: -; j_call: TRBJ2-1; v_call: TRBV2; cdr3_nt: TGTGCCAGCAGTGGGGGAGACAGGGTCGTTGGGAGCTCCTACAGTGAGCAGTTCTTC; cdr3_aa: CASSGGDRVVGSSYSEQFF
d_call: -; clone_size: -; j_call: TRBJ2-7; v_call: TRBV5-1; cdr3_nt: TGCGCCAGCAGCGTGGACAGACCGGGATACGAGCAGTACTTC; cdr3_aa: CASSVDRPGYEQYF
d_call: -; clone_size: few; j_call: TRBJ2-4; v_call: TRBV11-3; cdr3_nt: TGTGCCAGCAGCCCCGGCTCTGCTCCCTCTAAAAACATTCAGTACTTC; cdr3_aa: CASSPGSAPSKNIQYF
d_call: -; clone_size: few; j_call: TRBJ2-3; v_call: TRBV12-3/TRBV12-4; cdr3_nt: TGTGCCAGCAGCCTCCCCCAGGGCCCGCAGTATTTT; cdr3_aa: CASSLPQGPQYF
d_call: TRBD1; clone_size: -; j_call: TRBJ2-7; v_call: TRBV12-3/TRBV12-4; cdr3_nt: TGTGCCAGCAGGACTAACCGGGACAGGGGATGGAAGCAGTACTTC; cdr3_aa: CASRTNRDRGWKQYF
d_call: -; clone_size: -; j_call: TRBJ2-7; v_call: TRBV30; cdr3_nt: TGTGCCTGGAGAGGTGGAGGCGCTTACTACGAGCAGTACTTC; cdr3_aa: CAWRGGGAYYEQYF
d_call: TRBD2; clone_size: -; j_call: TRBJ2-3; v_call: TRBV20-1; cdr3_nt: TGCAGTGCTAGAGAACGGAGCGGGAGGGCCACGTTCGGCACAGATACGCAGTATTTT; cdr3_aa: CSARERSGRATFGTDTQYF
d_call: -; clone_size: few; j_call: TRBJ2-5; v_call: TRBV10-3; cdr3_nt: TGTGCCATCAGAGGAGCAGGCCCGTACCAAGAGACCCAGTACTTC; cdr3_aa: CAIRGAGPYQETQYF
d_call: TRBD1; clone_size: many; j_call: TRBJ1-4; v_call: TRBV6-1; cdr3_nt: TGTGCCAGCACCGAAGGGACAGGGGGGAGTGAAAAACTGTTTTTT; cdr3_aa: CASTEGTGGSEKLFF
d_call: TRBD1; clone_size: -; j_call: TRBJ2-7; v_call: TRBV9; cdr3_nt: TGTGCCAGCAGCGTAACTGGACAGGGCGGCGAGCAGTACTTC; cdr3_aa: CASSVTGQGGEQYF
d_call: -; clone_size: many; j_call: TRBJ1-2; v_call: TRBV10-2; cdr3_nt: TGCGCCAGCAGTGAGAACACCTGGGGGGGGGTTGAAGGCTACACCTTC; cdr3_aa: CASSENTWGGVEGYTF
d_call: TRBD1; clone_size: -; j_call: TRBJ1-2; v_call: TRBV12-3/TRBV12-4; cdr3_nt: TGTGCCAGCAGTTGGGGACCCTTGGGACAGGGGGCGCGTGGCTACACCTTC; cdr3_aa: CASSWGPLGQGARGYTF
d_call: -; clone_size: few; j_call: TRBJ1-6; v_call: TRBV10-3; cdr3_nt: TGTGCCATCAGTGAGGGGTTTAATTCACCCCTCCACTTT; cdr3_aa: CAISEGFNSPLHF
d_call: -; clone_size: -; j_call: TRBJ2-1; v_call: TRBV12-3/TRBV12-4; cdr3_nt: TGTGCCAGCAGTTTAACCGATCCCTCCTACAATGAGCAGTTCTTC; cdr3_aa: CASSLTDPSYNEQFF
d_call: TRBD2; clone_size: few; j_call: TRBJ2-1; v_call: TRBV5-1; cdr3_nt: TGCGCCAGCAGCTTGACGGCTAGCGGGAGCAATGAGCAGTTCTTC; cdr3_aa: CASSLTASGSNEQFF
d_call: -; clone_size: -; j_call: TRBJ1-5; v_call: TRBV21-1; cdr3_nt: TGTGCCAGCAGCCTCCTAGGTGTCGATAGCAATCAGCCCCAGCATTTT; cdr3_aa: CASSLLGVDSNQPQHF
d_call: TRBD2; clone_size: -; j_call: TRBJ2-1; v_call: TRBV11-2; cdr3_nt: TGTGCCAGCAGCCCCGGACTAGCGGGAGGTGGGGGGGGCTCGAAGTCCTACAATGAGCAGTTCTTC; cdr3_aa: CASSPGLAGGGGGSKSYNEQFF
d_call: -; clone_size: -; j_call: TRBJ1-2; v_call: TRBV7-2; cdr3_nt: TGTGCCAGCAGCTTAGCGTCAGTTAACTATGGCTACACCTTC; cdr3_aa: CASSLASVNYGYTF
d_call: TRBD1; clone_size: -; j_call: TRBJ2-5; v_call: TRBV6-5; cdr3_nt: TGTGCCAGCAGGAGGGGGCGGGAAGAGACCCAGTACTTC; cdr3_aa: CASRRGREETQYF
d_call: -; clone_size: -; j_call: TRBJ1-1; v_call: TRBV5-6; cdr3_nt: TGTGCCAGCAGCTATCCGACGGGACGGAGGAACACTGAAGCTTTCTTT; cdr3_aa: CASSYPTGRRNTEAFF
d_call: -; clone_size: -; j_call: TRBJ1-4; v_call: TRBV12-3/TRBV12-4; cdr3_nt: TGTGCCACCGAACGGGTCGGGAGATCTGAAAAACTGTTTTTT; cdr3_aa: CATERVGRSEKLFF
d_call: -; clone_size: -; j_call: TRBJ1-2; v_call: TRBV29-1; cdr3_nt: TGCAGCGTTGATAGGAACAGAAACTATGGCTACACCTTC; cdr3_aa: CSVDRNRNYGYTF
d_call: -; clone_size: -; j_call: TRBJ1-1; v_call: TRBV12-3/TRBV12-4; cdr3_nt: TGTGCCAGCAGTTTATTTCAGGGGACTGAAGCTTTCTTT; cdr3_aa: CASSLFQGTEAFF
d_call: -; clone_size: -; j_call: TRBJ1-5; v_call: TRBV12-3/TRBV12-4; cdr3_nt: TGTGCCAGCAGGGCCTACGGGGGCGGTCAGCCCCAGCATTTT; cdr3_aa: CASRAYGGGQPQHF
d_call: -; clone_size: -; j_call: TRBJ1-5; v_call: TRBV27; cdr3_nt: TGTGCCAGCAGTGACGGACTCAATCAGCCCCAGCATTTT; cdr3_aa: CASSDGLNQPQHF
d_call: -; clone_size: few; j_call: TRBJ1-4; v_call: TRBV20-1; cdr3_nt: TGCAGTGCTAGTCCCAGGATTAATGAAAAACTGTTTTTT; cdr3_aa: CSASPRINEKLFF
d_call: TRBD2; clone_size: few; j_call: TRBJ2-1; v_call: TRBV5-1; cdr3_nt: TGCGCCAGCCGCACGCGGGAGATCTCCTACAATGAGCAGTTCTTC; cdr3_aa: CASRTREISYNEQFF
d_call: -; clone_size: -; j_call: TRBJ2-5; v_call: TRBV7-6; cdr3_nt: TGTGCCAGCAGCCCCCCTTATGGGCAAGAGACCCAGTACTTC; cdr3_aa: CASSPPYGQETQYF
d_call: -; clone_size: -; j_call: TRBJ2-1; v_call: TRBV12-3/TRBV12-4; cdr3_nt: TGTGCCAGCAGTTTAGCGGGAGTGCAGTTCTTC; cdr3_aa: CASSLAGVQFF
d_call: -; clone_size: few; j_call: TRBJ2-5; v_call: TRBV5-1; cdr3_nt: TGCGCCAGCAGCTTAGGTCCGTCAAATACTCAAGAGACCCAGTACTTC; cdr3_aa: CASSLGPSNTQETQYF
d_call: TRBD2; clone_size: few; j_call: TRBJ2-7; v_call: TRBV12-3/TRBV12-4; cdr3_nt: TGTGCCAGCAGTTTAGGCGGGACTAGCGGGAGGTACGAGCAGTACTTC; cdr3_aa: CASSLGGTSGRYEQYF
d_call: -; clone_size: -; j_call: TRBJ2-5; v_call: TRBV7-3; cdr3_nt: TGTGCCAGCAGCTTAGCCCCCGGGGAAGAGACCCAGTACTTC; cdr3_aa: CASSLAPGEETQYF
d_call: -; clone_size: few; j_call: TRBJ2-3; v_call: TRBV6-2/TRBV6-3; cdr3_nt: TGTGCCAGCAGTTACTCGAGGTCCACAGATACGCAGTATTTT; cdr3_aa: CASSYSRSTDTQYF
d_call: TRBD1; clone_size: -; j_call: TRBJ1-1; v_call: TRBV6-5; cdr3_nt: TGTGCCAGCACCGAGGGGGCGAACACTGAAGCTTTCTTT; cdr3_aa: CASTEGANTEAFF